This TCR beta chain was documented in a study of T cells expressing NK-cell markers. Looking at the study overall: There were seven HCMV-seropositive donors and one seronegative donor among the eight sequenced.

Details on this clonotype: Its antigen remains unknown.

CDR1 is DFQATT, CDR2 SNEGSKA, per germline (reference sequence). The CDR3 is 13 amino acids. TCRdb reprocessed the 5' RACE reads, keeping one entry per CDR3 protein, no DNA. This table holds 160,000 or so distinct CDR3 sequences. Study observations and caveats: In a handful of donors, dominant clonotypes made up 28.3-60.1% of CD3+CD56-NKG2C+ cells.

The sample consisted of blood T cells: a sorted CD56 or NKG2C T cell subset, CD4+ or CD8+ T cells, or bulk PBMC T cells (not recorded which). The TCR was taken from a woman aged 18 to 75 in good health. The rearrangement links TRBV20-1 to TRBJ2-5. The CDR3 region is CSARGQQFLTQYF.